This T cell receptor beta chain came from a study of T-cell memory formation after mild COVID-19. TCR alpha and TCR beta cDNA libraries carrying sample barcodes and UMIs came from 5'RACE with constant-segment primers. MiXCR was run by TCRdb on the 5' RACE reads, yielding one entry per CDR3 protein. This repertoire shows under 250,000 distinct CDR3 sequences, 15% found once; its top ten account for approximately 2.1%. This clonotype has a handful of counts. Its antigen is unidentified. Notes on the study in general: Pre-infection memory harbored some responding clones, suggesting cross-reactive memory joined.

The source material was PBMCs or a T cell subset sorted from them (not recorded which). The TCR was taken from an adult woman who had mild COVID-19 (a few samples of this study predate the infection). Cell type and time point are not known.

CDR3 nucleotides: TGCGCCAGCACCCGAGGGGAGGATGGTCGGGGTGAAGCTTTCTTT. It specifies CASTRGEDGRGEAFF. V is TRBV4-1 and J is TRBJ1-1, with a weak D call TRBD1 (5 bases). Germline lookup yields CDR1 MGHRA and CDR2 YSYEKL. Trimming left V 7 bases short and J 7 bases short, with 22 bases between. There are 15 residues in the CDR3.